This TCR beta chain was retrieved from a study of blood T cell repertoires in COVID-19. J gave up 8 bases and V 0 bases, and 9 bases lay outside the gene matches. The CDR3 is 16 amino acids. Germline V gives CDR1 SGDLS, CDR2 YYNGEE. Assay used: immunoSEQ multiplex PCR; TCRdb lists only in-frame clones, some missing. The profile shows around 480,000 clones, approximately 88% of them singletons. The sequence came from a woman aged 45-60 years with COVID-19, enrolled during active disease. What was sequenced was peripheral blood. The gene calls are TRBV9 and TRBJ2-1, with 9 bases lining up with TRBD2. CDR3 sequence reads: CASSVVGGGARDEQFF. The CDR3 DNA is TGTGCCAGCAGCGTAGTTGGCGGGGGGGCCAGAGATGAGCAGTTCTTC.